The rows below give T cell receptor beta chains drawn from one sample of a study of T cell repertoires in cytomegalovirus infection. TCRdb re-derived calls from the reads in MiXCR, one entry per CDR3 protein. The repertoire consists of about 500,000 distinct CDR3 sequences, with around 30% occurring once and the leading ten covering 15% to 20%. The antigens of these receptors remain unknown. Material: cultured PBMCs, obtained from culture after CMV antigen stimulation. The receptors derive from a human donor in good health (CMV status not recorded). Some clones in this sample may be carry-over from other donors' samples. The CDR3 runs from the conserved cysteine through the conserved F or W. The order of the fields is V gene, J gene, CDR3 protein.

v_call: TRBV4-3
j_call: TRBJ2-1
cdr3_aa: CASSQGLLGDYNEQFF

v_call: TRBV5-1
j_call: TRBJ2-1
cdr3_aa: CASSDRTGSYNEQFF

v_call: TRBV20-1
j_call: TRBJ2-4
cdr3_aa: CSARAVLTGASIAKNIQYF

v_call: TRBV7-2
j_call: TRBJ2-7
cdr3_aa: CASQRGGGSYEQYF

v_call: TRBV12-3/TRBV12-4
j_call: TRBJ2-3
cdr3_aa: CASRKGGTSGRGTQYF

v_call: TRBV7-3
j_call: TRBJ2-1
cdr3_aa: CASSLDGIHEQFF

v_call: TRBV7-3
j_call: TRBJ2-3
cdr3_aa: CASSFDGTDTQYF

v_call: TRBV5-1
j_call: TRBJ2-2
cdr3_aa: CAGSAGTTNTGELFF

v_call: TRBV28
j_call: TRBJ1-1
cdr3_aa: CASSFRKGANTEAFF

v_call: TRBV4-1
j_call: TRBJ1-1
cdr3_aa: CASSQVQGRAFF

v_call: TRBV6-6
j_call: TRBJ1-6
cdr3_aa: CASSYVGRSPLHF

v_call: TRBV7-2
j_call: TRBJ2-3
cdr3_aa: CASSLQGAVADTQYF

v_call: TRBV7-2
j_call: TRBJ2-5
cdr3_aa: CASSLLRPGETQYF

v_call: TRBV7-8
j_call: TRBJ1-1
cdr3_aa: CASSSHSNMNTEAFF

v_call: TRBV25-1
j_call: TRBJ1-2
cdr3_aa: CASSESDSYTF

v_call: TRBV12-3/TRBV12-4
j_call: TRBJ2-7
cdr3_aa: CASSFSSPGGEQYF

v_call: TRBV5-5
j_call: TRBJ1-2
cdr3_aa: CASSLGGTVNYGYTF

v_call: TRBV12-3/TRBV12-4
j_call: TRBJ2-3
cdr3_aa: CASSFIPGADTQYF

v_call: TRBV10-3
j_call: TRBJ2-3
cdr3_aa: CAIKVPVTDTQYF

v_call: TRBV6-5
j_call: TRBJ2-4
cdr3_aa: CASSYLPSGKENIQYF

v_call: TRBV19
j_call: TRBJ2-2
cdr3_aa: CASSTSGTVEELFF

v_call: TRBV28
j_call: TRBJ2-7
cdr3_aa: CASIGLAGAREEQYF

v_call: TRBV12-3/TRBV12-4
j_call: TRBJ2-2
cdr3_aa: CASSLGDRANANTGELFF

v_call: TRBV4-1
j_call: TRBJ1-1
cdr3_aa: CASSQGAHGHSEAFF

v_call: TRBV7-6
j_call: TRBJ2-5
cdr3_aa: CASSLFISPMPQLQETQYF

v_call: TRBV5-1
j_call: TRBJ1-4
cdr3_aa: CASSLYATNEKLFF

v_call: TRBV4-2
j_call: TRBJ2-1
cdr3_aa: CASSQVNGGSSYNEQFF

v_call: TRBV5-1
j_call: TRBJ2-5
cdr3_aa: CASSLEGLANLETQYF

v_call: TRBV7-8
j_call: TRBJ1-2
cdr3_aa: CASSLVGSSNYGYTF

v_call: TRBV7-2
j_call: TRBJ2-3
cdr3_aa: CASSLIAGLTTDTQYF

v_call: TRBV6-1
j_call: TRBJ2-1
cdr3_aa: CASKKGVGTSTFSYNEQFF

v_call: TRBV12-3/TRBV12-4
j_call: TRBJ2-3
cdr3_aa: CASSTSGLPGGGDTQYF

v_call: TRBV6-6
j_call: TRBJ1-2
cdr3_aa: CASNKRVDYGYTF

v_call: TRBV7-2
j_call: TRBJ2-1
cdr3_aa: CASSLAKGVSGGSYNEQFF

v_call: TRBV20-1
j_call: TRBJ1-2
cdr3_aa: CSAGQGTNYGYTF

v_call: TRBV7-2
j_call: TRBJ2-5
cdr3_aa: CASSSLVTSGKETQYF

v_call: TRBV7-2
j_call: TRBJ2-4
cdr3_aa: CARSSTGAHQGAKNIQYF

v_call: TRBV7-6
j_call: TRBJ1-2
cdr3_aa: CASSLDLVFNNYGYTF

v_call: TRBV20-1
j_call: TRBJ2-7
cdr3_aa: CSAVLSSYEQYF

v_call: TRBV6-1
j_call: TRBJ2-3
cdr3_aa: CASSQRGGTDTQYF

v_call: TRBV6-1
j_call: TRBJ1-6
cdr3_aa: CASSEPAGGGSPLHF

v_call: TRBV14
j_call: TRBJ2-3
cdr3_aa: CASSQKLAGASSTDTQYF

v_call: TRBV19
j_call: TRBJ2-1
cdr3_aa: CASSNQLTGYNEQFF

v_call: TRBV28
j_call: TRBJ2-3
cdr3_aa: CATSWADTQYF

v_call: TRBV7-4
j_call: TRBJ2-1
cdr3_aa: CASSLRGPSGDEQFF

v_call: TRBV7-2
j_call: TRBJ2-3
cdr3_aa: CASLEVAADTQYF

v_call: TRBV29-1
j_call: TRBJ2-1
cdr3_aa: CSVVYLAGSYNEQFF

v_call: TRBV27
j_call: TRBJ2-7
cdr3_aa: CASSLRRGQGNFEQYF

v_call: TRBV30
j_call: TRBJ1-2
cdr3_aa: CASRSGTGGGGYTF

v_call: TRBV28
j_call: TRBJ2-5
cdr3_aa: CASLGDTRETQYF

v_call: TRBV6-5
j_call: TRBJ2-7
cdr3_aa: CASSYAGTGLYEQYF

v_call: TRBV20-1
j_call: TRBJ1-4
cdr3_aa: CSAREVTGRETNEKLFF

v_call: TRBV5-1
j_call: TRBJ2-1
cdr3_aa: CASSLIGTSGDKQFF

v_call: TRBV28
j_call: TRBJ1-4
cdr3_aa: CASMTDTNEKLFF

v_call: TRBV7-8
j_call: TRBJ2-2
cdr3_aa: CASSRSGTSGGELFF

v_call: TRBV5-4
j_call: TRBJ1-1
cdr3_aa: CASSLGQGKSGAFF

v_call: TRBV19
j_call: TRBJ2-6
cdr3_aa: CASSIPGSSGANVLTF

v_call: TRBV20-1
j_call: TRBJ2-3
cdr3_aa: CSAIRVATDTQYF

v_call: TRBV7-9
j_call: TRBJ2-7
cdr3_aa: CASSLVGTGGYEQYF

v_call: TRBV4-3
j_call: TRBJ2-3
cdr3_aa: CASSQDAPTTDTQYF